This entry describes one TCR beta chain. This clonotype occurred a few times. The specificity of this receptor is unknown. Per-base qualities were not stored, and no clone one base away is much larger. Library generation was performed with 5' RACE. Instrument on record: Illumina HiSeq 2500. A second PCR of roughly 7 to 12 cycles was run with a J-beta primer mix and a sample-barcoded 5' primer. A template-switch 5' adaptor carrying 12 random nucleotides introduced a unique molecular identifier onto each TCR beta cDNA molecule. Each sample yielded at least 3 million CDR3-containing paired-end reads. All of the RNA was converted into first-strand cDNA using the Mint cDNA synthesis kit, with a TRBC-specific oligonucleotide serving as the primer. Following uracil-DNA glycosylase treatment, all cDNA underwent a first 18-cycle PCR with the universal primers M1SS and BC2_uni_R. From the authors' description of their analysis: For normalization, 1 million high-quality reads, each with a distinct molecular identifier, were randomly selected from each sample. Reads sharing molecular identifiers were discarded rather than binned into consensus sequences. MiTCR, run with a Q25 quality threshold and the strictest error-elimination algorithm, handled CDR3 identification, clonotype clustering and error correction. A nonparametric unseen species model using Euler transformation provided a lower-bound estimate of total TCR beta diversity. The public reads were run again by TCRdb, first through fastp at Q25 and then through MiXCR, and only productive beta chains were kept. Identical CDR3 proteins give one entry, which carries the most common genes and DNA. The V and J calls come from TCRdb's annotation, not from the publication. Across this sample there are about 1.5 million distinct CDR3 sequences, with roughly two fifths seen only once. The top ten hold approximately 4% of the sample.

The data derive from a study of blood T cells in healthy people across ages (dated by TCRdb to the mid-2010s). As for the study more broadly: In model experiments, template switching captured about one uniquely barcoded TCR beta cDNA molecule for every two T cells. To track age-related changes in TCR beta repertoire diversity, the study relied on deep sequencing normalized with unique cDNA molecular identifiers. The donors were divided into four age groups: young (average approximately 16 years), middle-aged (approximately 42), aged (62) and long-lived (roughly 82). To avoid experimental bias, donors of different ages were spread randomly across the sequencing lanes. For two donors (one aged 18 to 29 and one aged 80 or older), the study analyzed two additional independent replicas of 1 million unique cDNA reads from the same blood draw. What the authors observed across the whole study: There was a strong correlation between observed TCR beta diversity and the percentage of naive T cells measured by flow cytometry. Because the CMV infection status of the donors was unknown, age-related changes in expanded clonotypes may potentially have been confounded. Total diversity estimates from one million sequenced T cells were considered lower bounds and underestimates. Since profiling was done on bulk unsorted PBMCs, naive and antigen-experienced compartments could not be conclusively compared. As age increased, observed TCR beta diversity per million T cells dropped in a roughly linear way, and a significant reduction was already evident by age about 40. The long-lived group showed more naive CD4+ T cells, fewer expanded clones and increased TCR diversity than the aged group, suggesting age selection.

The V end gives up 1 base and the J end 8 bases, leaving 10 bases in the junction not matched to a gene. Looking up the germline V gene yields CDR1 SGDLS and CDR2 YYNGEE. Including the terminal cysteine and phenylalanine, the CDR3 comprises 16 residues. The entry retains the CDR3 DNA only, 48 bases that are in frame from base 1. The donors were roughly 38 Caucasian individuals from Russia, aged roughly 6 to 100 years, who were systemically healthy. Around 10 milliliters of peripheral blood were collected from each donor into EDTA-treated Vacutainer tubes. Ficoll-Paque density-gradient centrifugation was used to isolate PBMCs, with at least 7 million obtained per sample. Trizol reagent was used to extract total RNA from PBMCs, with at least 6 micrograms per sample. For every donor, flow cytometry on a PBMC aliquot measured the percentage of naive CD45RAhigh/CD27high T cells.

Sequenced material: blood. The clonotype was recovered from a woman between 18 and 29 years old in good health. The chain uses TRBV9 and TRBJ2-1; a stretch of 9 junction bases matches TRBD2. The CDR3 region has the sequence CASSVIAASGMYEQFF. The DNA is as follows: TGTGCCAGCAGCGTAATTGCGGCTAGCGGGATGTATGAGCAGTTCTTC.